This note documents a single T cell receptor (beta chain) sequence. This record comes from a study of blood T cell repertoires in COVID-19. The V end was cut by 6 bases, the J end by 2 bases, with 20 bases between. This CDR3 comprises 16 residues. From germline, CDR1 is MNHNY and CDR2 SVGAGI (reference sequence). Profiled with immunoSEQ multiplex PCR; TCRdb holds only in-frame clones, not every one. Of around 190,000 clones in the sample, approximately 84% were seen once. The TCR was taken from a woman aged 80 or over with acute or convalescent COVID-19. V is TRBV6-6 and J is TRBJ2-7; D might be TRBD1 (6 bases). The material sequenced was peripheral blood. The CDR3 loop reads CASSRDRGQTAYEQYF. As DNA, the CDR3 is TGTGCCAGCAGCAGGGACCGTGGACAGACTGCCTACGAGCAGTACTTC.